What follows are 22 T cell receptor beta chains derived from one specimen sequenced in a study of cytomegalovirus exposure and HLA in healthy donors. It was with 60 Vbeta and 13 Jbeta primers that the PCR ran. The repertoire was sequenced with immunoSEQ multiplex PCR; TCRdb's copy has only in-frame clones and lacks some. The sample shows about 90,000 clones, more than 65% of them seen only once. The sequenced sample was PBMCs. The receptors derive from a man aged 25 to 45 in good health and CMV-seronegative.

In this sample, this clone turned up once. This chain joins TRBV5-1 and TRBJ2-6, with D maybe TRBD2 (5 bases). The germline gives CDR1 SGHRS, CDR2 YFSETQ. The CDR3 extends over 18 amino acids. V shed 0 bases and J shed 2 bases, with 15 bases lying between them. The chain's CDR3 is CASSLGAGGLPGANVLTF. Here the CDR3 DNA reads TGCGCCAGCAGCTTGGGTGCAGGTGGACTCCCTGGGGCCAACGTCCTGACTTTC.

The rearrangement links TRBV9 to TRBJ1-1; 10 nucleotides agree with TRBD1. The CDR3 covers 15 residues. V trimming: 4 bases; J trimming: 2 bases; junction bases outside the gene matches: 5. The germline V gene has CDR1 SGDLS and CDR2 YYNGEE. The CDR3 DNA is TGTGCCAGCAGCTCCAGGACAGGGGGAAACACTGAAGCTTTCTTT. Translating gives CASSSRTGGNTEAFF. Using reference TRBV9 and TRBJ1-1 for the parts outside the CDR3, the full variable domain is DSGVTQTPKHLITATGQRVTLRCSPRSGDLSVYWYQQSLDQGLQFLIQYYNGEERAKGNILERFSAQQFPDLHSELNLSSLELGDSALYFCASSSRTGGNTEAFFGQGTRLTVV.

This clone was seen just once. The chain employs TRBV2 and TRBJ2-5; D remains unclear. This CDR3 is built from 12 residues. Germline V lookup: CDR1 SNHLY, CDR2 FYNNEI. V gave up 6 bases and J gave up 6 bases, with 11 bases separating them. In nucleotides, the CDR3 is TGTGCCAGCAGAACATCCCAGAAGACCCAGTACTTC. Protein: CASRTSQKTQYF.

The chain uses TRBV10-3 and TRBJ2-6; TRBD1 matches at 12 bases. The CDR3 has 18 amino acids. After removal of 3 bases from V and 1 base from J, the junction contained 4 bases not matched to a gene. Germline V CDR1 and CDR2: ENHRY, SYGVKD. CDR3 loop: CAISEGTGGASGANVLTF. The CDR3 DNA follows: TGTGCCATCAGTGAAGGGACAGGGGGCGCGTCTGGGGCCAACGTCCTGACTTTC.

This rearrangement joins TRBV27 to TRBJ1-2; D remains ambiguous. V was pared by 5 bases and J by 6 bases, with 13 bases between. CDR1 is MNHEY, CDR2 SMNVEV, per germline (reference sequence). CDR3 length: 13 residues. CDR3 DNA: TGTGCCAGCAGTCCCAACACAGAACATGGCTACACCTTC. It codes for CASSPNTEHGYTF.

This chain links TRBV19 with TRBJ1-1; D gene uncertain. This CDR3 has 12 amino acids. Germline V gene sequence: CDR1 LNHDA, CDR2 SQIVND (reference sequence). V was shortened by 1 base and J by 5 bases, with 5 bases between the two germline ends. The CDR3 bases are TGTGCCAGTAGTATAGGGACTACTGAAGCTTTCTTT. It translates to CASSIGTTEAFF.

The rearrangement uses TRBV6-5 and TRBJ1-6, with 9 bases matching TRBD1. Germline CDR1 and CDR2: MNHEY and SVGAGI. V gave up 0 bases and J gave up 10 bases; unmatched junction bases: 4. This CDR3 is 15 amino acids long. The CDR3 nucleotides are TGTGCCAGCAGTTACTCAAGGACAGGGGAATCACCCCTCCACTTT. It yields the protein CASSYSRTGESPLHF.

The chain is built from TRBV5-1 and TRBJ2-7; no firm D call. In germline, CDR1 is SGHRS, CDR2 YFSETQ. The CDR3 sequence is 15 residues long. V was clipped by 0 bases and J by 5 bases, with 15 bases between them. The DNA of the CDR3 is TGCGCCAGCAGCTTGGGGCCCAGTACCCGGGACGAGCAGTACTTC. Translating gives CASSLGPSTRDEQYF.

This chain joins TRBV29-1 and TRBJ2-7, with 8 positions matching TRBD1. Per germline, CDR1 SQVTM and CDR2 ANQGSEA. The CDR3 consists of 12 residues. The trim removed 5 bases at V and 3 bases at J, leaving 3 bases unmatched. The DNA of the CDR3 is TGCAGCGTTTTAGGGACAGGCTACGAGCAGTACTTC. Its protein product is CSVLGTGYEQYF.

This chain joins TRBV10-3 and TRBJ1-5; TRBD1 matches 8 bases. The germline gives CDR1 ENHRY, CDR2 SYGVKD. This CDR3 is 16 amino acids long. V shed 10 bases and J 0 bases; nucleotides not matched to a gene: 11. The CDR3 nucleotides read TGTGCCACTACGGACAGGGCTCGTCTTAGCAATCAGCCCCAGCATTTT. Amino acid sequence: CATTDRARLSNQPQHF.

The rearrangement uses TRBV2 and TRBJ2-1; TRBD1 matches 12 bases. Germline V gene sequence: CDR1 SNHLY, CDR2 FYNNEI. The CDR3 is 15 residues long. V dropped 6 bases and J dropped 7; count of bases not matched to a gene: 7. The CDR3 is CASSPGQGAWNEQFF. CDR3 coding DNA: TGTGCCAGCAGCCCGGGACAGGGGGCTTGGAATGAGCAGTTCTTC.

For this clone: A junction end diverges from the germline sequence, so it may reflect a read error. The chain employs TRBV7-9 and TRBJ1-5; D perhaps matches TRBD1 (6 bases). Germline loops: CDR1 SEHNR, CDR2 FQNEAQ (reference sequence). The CDR3 contains 16 residues. The CDR3 region has the DNA TGTACCAGCAGCTCAGCTGATAAACAGGGCGATCAGCCCCAGCATTTT. Translated: CTSSSADKQGDQPQHF.

The chain has TRBV10-2 and TRBJ1-1; D gene unclear. The germline CDR1 and CDR2 sequences are WSHSY and SAAADI. The V end was cut by 2 bases, the J end by 10 bases, with 14 bases between. CDR3 length: 13 amino acids. CDR3 DNA sequence: TGCGCCAGCAGTGAGAAGAGAAGTCGAGGAGCTTTCTTT. It codes for CASSEKRSRGAFF.

J is TRBJ2-1 and V is TRBV30, with D tentatively TRBD2 (6 bases). CDR3 length: 13 residues. The V gene's germline CDR1 is GTSNPN and CDR2 SVGIG (reference sequence). Trimming took off 1 base at V and 10 bases at J, with 14 bases between the two ends. The CDR3 region is CAWSDPPGEEQFF. CDR3 bases: TGTGCCTGGAGTGACCCCCCGGGGGAGGAGCAGTTCTTC.

The genes are TRBV7-3 and TRBJ2-3, with a possible D match to TRBD1 (6 bases). The CDR3 is made up of 19 amino acids. V was shortened by 0 bases and J by 0 bases, with 19 bases between the two germline ends. The germline gives CDR1 SGHTA, CDR2 FQGTGA. The CDR3 loop reads CASSLTPLGQGFSTDTQYF. The DNA for the CDR3 is TGTGCCAGCAGCTTAACGCCGCTGGGGCAGGGGTTTAGCACAGATACGCAGTATTTT.

V usage is TRBV5-8 and J usage is TRBJ2-3; 7 bases are shared with TRBD1. The germline CDR1 and CDR2 sequences are SGHTS and YDEGEE. The CDR3 has 15 amino acids. Germline trimming cut 3 bases from V and 2 bases from J; bases unmatched to any gene: 6. CDR3 sequence reads: CASSYTGVATDTQYF. In nucleotides, the CDR3 is TGTGCCAGCAGCTATACAGGGGTCGCCACAGATACGCAGTATTTT.

V and J are TRBV5-1 and TRBJ1-5; D not certain. The CDR3 contains 15 residues. The germline V gene has CDR1 SGHRS and CDR2 YFSETQ. V was cut by 4 bases and J by 6 bases, with 17 bases left in between. In DNA, the CDR3 is TGCGCCAGCAGCCCCAACGCAGGCCCCGGTCAGCCCCAGCATTTT. Translation: CASSPNAGPGQPQHF. The whole variable domain, remainder taken from reference TRBV5-1 and TRBJ1-5, is KAGVTQTPRYLIKTRGQQVTLSCSPISGHRSVSWYQQTPGQGLQFLFEYFSETQRNKGNFPGRFSGRQFSNSRSEMNVSTLELGDSALYLCASSPNAGPGQPQHFGDGTRLSIL.

The chain has TRBV20-1 and TRBJ2-7; D is unclear. Trimming removed 3 bases from V and 4 bases from J, with 4 bases in between. This CDR3 has 10 amino acids. The germline V gene encodes CDR1 DFQATT and CDR2 SNEGSKA (reference sequence). CDR3 sequence: CSASEYEQYF. CDR3 coding DNA: TGCAGTGCTAGTGAGTACGAGCAGTACTTC.

The chain employs TRBV29-1 and TRBJ2-3, with a possible D match to TRBD2 (5 bases). Per germline, CDR1 SQVTM and CDR2 ANQGSEA. V was trimmed by 5 bases and J by 2 bases, leaving 14 bases between them. The CDR3 extends over 14 amino acids. CDR3 sequence: CSVRPAATTDTQYF. The DNA of the CDR3 is TGCAGCGTTCGGCCAGCGGCAACCACAGATACGCAGTATTTT.

V and J are TRBV15 and TRBJ1-1, with 7 bases lining up with TRBD1. The trim removed 1 base at V and 0 bases at J, leaving 2 bases unmatched. Germline lookup yields CDR1 LNHNV and CDR2 YYDKDF (reference sequence). CDR3 length: 15 amino acids. This chain's CDR3 is CATSRGDRVNTEAFF. CDR3 nucleotide sequence: TGTGCCACCAGCAGAGGAGACAGGGTGAACACTGAAGCTTTCTTT. Together with reference TRBV15 and TRBJ1-1, the CDR3 gives the full variable domain: DAMVIQNPRYQVTQFGKPVTLSCSQTLNHNVMYWYQQKSSQAPKLLFHYYDKDFNNEADTPDNFQSRRPNTSFCFLDIRSPGLGDTAMYLCATSRGDRVNTEAFFGQGTRLTVV.

V gene TRBV7-2 combines with J gene TRBJ1-6; D possibly corresponds to TRBD1 (5 bases). V dropped 6 bases and J dropped 14 bases, with 14 bases sitting between them. CDR3 length equals 12 residues. Germline-derived CDR1 and CDR2 are SGHTA and FQGNSA. In DNA form, the CDR3 reads TGTGCCAGCAGGTCCCCAGGAGGGGCCCTCCACTTT. Translating it yields CASRSPGGALHF.

The CDR3 spells CASSRGQGDTDTQYF. CDR3 coding DNA: TGTGCCAGCAGTAGGGGACAAGGAGACACAGATACGCAGTATTTT. The gene calls are TRBV6-5 and TRBJ2-3; D possibly corresponds to TRBD1 (6 bases). CDR1 and CDR2 (germline): MNHEY, SVGAGI. This CDR3 region has 15 residues. V was shortened by 5 bases and J by 2 bases, with 14 bases between the two germline ends.